This T cell receptor beta chain derives from a study of blood T cell repertoires in COVID-19. Study-level information: Collection of acute and convalescent COVID-19 samples took place in the United States, Italy and Spain. Sources were T cells, B-cell-depleted T cells, or PBMCs; the material itself was cDNA or gDNA.

About this clone itself: Other DNA sequences of this sample code for an identical CDR3.

In the study's own analysis: From reference gene primer amplification, estimates of nucleated cell counts were derived. Clones were sequenced by immunoSEQ multiplex PCR, and TCRdb holds only the in-frame ones, with some missing. V and J calls plus clone size are reproduced from that table; the DNA served to infer D and trimming. This table holds 310,000 or so clones, 85% to 90% found once. From germline, CDR1 is MDHEN and CDR2 SYDVKM. This CDR3 has 14 residues. Trimming took 4 bases from V and 2 from J, leaving 11 bases between them. The chain combines TRBV28 with TRBJ1-2; the D gene is possibly TRBD1 (6 bases). This clonotype was sampled from a man between 65 and 85 years old with acute or convalescent COVID-19. The sequencing input was peripheral blood. The CDR3 nucleotides read TGTGCCAGCAGTTCGGGGGGCTCGAACTATGGCTACACCTTC. Amino acid sequence: CASSSGGSNYGYTF.